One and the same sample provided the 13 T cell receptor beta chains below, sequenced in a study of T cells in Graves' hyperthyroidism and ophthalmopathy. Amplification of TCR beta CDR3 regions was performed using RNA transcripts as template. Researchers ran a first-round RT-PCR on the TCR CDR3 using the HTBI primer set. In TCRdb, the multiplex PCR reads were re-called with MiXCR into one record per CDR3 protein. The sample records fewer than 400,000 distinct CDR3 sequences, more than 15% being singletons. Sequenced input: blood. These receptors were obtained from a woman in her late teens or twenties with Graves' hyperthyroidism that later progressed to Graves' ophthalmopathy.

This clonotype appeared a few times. The CDR3 DNA reads TGTGCCAGCTCACCACAGGGGGCAACGGGCGAGCAGTACTTC. Translating gives CASSPQGATGEQYF. This sequence joins TRBV18 and TRBJ2-7, with 7 nucleotides matching TRBD1. The J segment lost 6 bases and the V segment lost 1 base, leaving 6 bases of the junction unmatched. This CDR3 is built from 14 residues. The germline gives CDR1 KGHSH, CDR2 LQKENI.

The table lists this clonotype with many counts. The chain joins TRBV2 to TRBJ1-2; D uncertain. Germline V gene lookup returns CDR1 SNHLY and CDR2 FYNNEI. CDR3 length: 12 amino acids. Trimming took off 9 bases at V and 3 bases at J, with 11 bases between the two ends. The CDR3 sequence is CASQTSDYGYTF. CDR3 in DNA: TGTGCCAGTCAGACAAGCGACTATGGCTACACCTTC.

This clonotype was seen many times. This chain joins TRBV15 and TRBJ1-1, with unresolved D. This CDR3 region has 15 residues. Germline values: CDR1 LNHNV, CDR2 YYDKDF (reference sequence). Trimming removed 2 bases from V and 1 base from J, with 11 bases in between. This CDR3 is CATSRPAEGNTEAFF. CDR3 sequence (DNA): TGTGCCACCAGCAGACCAGCGGAGGGGAACACTGAAGCTTTCTTT.

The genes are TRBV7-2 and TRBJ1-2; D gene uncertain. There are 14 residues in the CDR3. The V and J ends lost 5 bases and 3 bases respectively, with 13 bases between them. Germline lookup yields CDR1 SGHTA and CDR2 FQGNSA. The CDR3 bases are TGTGCCAGCAGCCCGGGCCTCTTTGACTATGGCTACACCTTC. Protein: CASSPGLFDYGYTF.

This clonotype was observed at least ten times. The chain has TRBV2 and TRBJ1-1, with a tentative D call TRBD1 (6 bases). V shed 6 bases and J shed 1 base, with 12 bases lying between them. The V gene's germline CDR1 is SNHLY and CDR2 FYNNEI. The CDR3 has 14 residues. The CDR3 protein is CASRDSFSNTEAFF. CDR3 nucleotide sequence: TGTGCCAGCAGGGACAGCTTCTCGAACACTGAAGCTTTCTTT.

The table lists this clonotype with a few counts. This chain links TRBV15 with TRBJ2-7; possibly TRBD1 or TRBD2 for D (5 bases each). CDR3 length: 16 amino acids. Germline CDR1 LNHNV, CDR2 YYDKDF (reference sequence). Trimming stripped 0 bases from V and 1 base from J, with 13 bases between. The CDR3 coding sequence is TGTGCCACCAGCAGAGACCGGGACCATCCATCCTACGAGCAGTACTTC. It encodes CATSRDRDHPSYEQYF.

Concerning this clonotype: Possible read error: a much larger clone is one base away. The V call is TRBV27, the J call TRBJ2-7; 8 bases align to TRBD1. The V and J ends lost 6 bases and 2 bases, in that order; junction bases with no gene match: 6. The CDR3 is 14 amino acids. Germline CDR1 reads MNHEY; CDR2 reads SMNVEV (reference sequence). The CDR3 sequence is CASSIWTGTYEQYF. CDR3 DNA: TGTGCCAGCAGCATCTGGACAGGGACCTACGAGCAGTACTTC.

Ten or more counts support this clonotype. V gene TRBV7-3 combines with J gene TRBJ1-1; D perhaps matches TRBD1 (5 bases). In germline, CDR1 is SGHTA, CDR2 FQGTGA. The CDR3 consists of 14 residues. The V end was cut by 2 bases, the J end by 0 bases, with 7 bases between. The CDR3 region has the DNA TGTGCCAGCAGCTTATCCAGGGTGAACACTGAAGCTTTCTTT. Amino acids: CASSLSRVNTEAFF.

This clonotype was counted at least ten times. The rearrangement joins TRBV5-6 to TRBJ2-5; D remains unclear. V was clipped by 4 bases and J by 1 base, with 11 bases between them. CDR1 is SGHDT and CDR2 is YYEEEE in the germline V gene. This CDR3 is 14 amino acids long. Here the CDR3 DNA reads TGTGCCAGCAGCCCAACAAACCTCCAAGAGACCCAGTACTTC. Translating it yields CASSPTNLQETQYF. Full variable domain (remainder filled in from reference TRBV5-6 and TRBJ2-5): DAGVTQSPTHLIKTRGQQVTLRCSPKSGHDTVSWYQQALGQGPQFIFQYYEEEERQRGNFPDRFSGHQFPNYSSELNVNALLLGDSALYLCASSPTNLQETQYFGPGTRLLVL.

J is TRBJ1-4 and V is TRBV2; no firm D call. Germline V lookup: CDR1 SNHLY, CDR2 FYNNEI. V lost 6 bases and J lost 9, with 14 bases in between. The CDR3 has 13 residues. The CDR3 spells CASRETETQKLFF. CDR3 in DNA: TGTGCCAGCAGGGAGACGGAAACCCAAAAACTGTTTTTT.

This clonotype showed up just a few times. This CDR3 reads CASSLDFRTGEKLFF. The CDR3, as DNA: TGCGCCAGCAGCTTGGATTTTCGAACTGGTGAAAAACTGTTTTTT. V is TRBV5-1 and J is TRBJ1-4; D unclear. V was shortened by 0 bases and J by 7 bases, with 13 bases between the two germline ends. CDR3 length: 15 amino acids. CDR1 and CDR2 (germline): SGHRS, YFSETQ.

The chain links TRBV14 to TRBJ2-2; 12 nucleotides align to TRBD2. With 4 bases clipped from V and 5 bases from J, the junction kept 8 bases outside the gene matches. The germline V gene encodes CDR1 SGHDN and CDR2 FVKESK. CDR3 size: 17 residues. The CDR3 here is CASSLRLAGAPTGELFF. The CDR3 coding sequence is TGTGCCAGCAGCCTGCGACTAGCGGGAGCTCCAACCGGGGAGCTGTTTTTT.

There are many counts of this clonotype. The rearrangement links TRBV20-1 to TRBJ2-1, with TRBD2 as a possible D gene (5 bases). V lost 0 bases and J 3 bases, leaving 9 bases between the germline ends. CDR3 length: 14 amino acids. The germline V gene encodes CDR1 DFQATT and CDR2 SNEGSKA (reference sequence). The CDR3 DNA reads TGCAGTGCTAGAGAAGGGAGCGTCTACAATGAGCAGTTCTTC. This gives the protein CSAREGSVYNEQFF.